The 12 T cell receptor beta chains reported below all come from one sample, sequenced in a study of blood T cell repertoires in COVID-19. Method: immunoSEQ multiplex PCR; TCRdb's copy keeps in-frame clones and lacks some. This table has 250,000 to 300,000 clones, roughly 88% appearing once. Sequenced: PBMCs or T cells enriched from blood (not recorded which). These TCRs come from a woman in her fifties or sixties who had recovered from COVID-19.

The genes are TRBV5-4 and TRBJ2-7, with TRBD1 matching over 8 bases. The CDR3 consists of 13 residues. Germline V CDR1 and CDR2: SGHNT, YYREEE (reference sequence). The V gene end was trimmed by 4 bases and the J gene end by 2 bases; junction bases not matched to a gene: 2. CDR3 nucleotides: TGTGCCAGCAGCCCCAGGGGGCCCTACGAGCAGTACTTC. This gives the protein CASSPRGPYEQYF.

The chain has TRBV27 and TRBJ2-7; 10 nucleotides agree with TRBD2. The CDR3 length is 15 residues. The germline V gene has CDR1 MNHEY and CDR2 SMNVEV (reference sequence). J gave up 3 bases and V 5 bases, and 7 bases lay outside the gene matches. This chain's CDR3 is CASSGRLAGDYEQYF. The CDR3 bases are TGTGCCAGCAGTGGACGACTAGCGGGTGACTACGAGCAGTACTTC.

J is TRBJ2-7 and V is TRBV7-3, with 10 bases identical to TRBD2. Germline V lookup: CDR1 SGHTA, CDR2 FQGTGA. The CDR3 is 15 residues long. V was pared by 5 bases and J by 3 bases, with 7 bases of the junction left unmatched. This chain's CDR3 is CASSQMASGSYEQYF. For the CDR3, the DNA is TGTGCCAGCAGCCAGATGGCTAGCGGGAGCTACGAGCAGTACTTC.

V is TRBV6-5 and J is TRBJ1-2; 9 nucleotides align to TRBD1. The CDR3 is 15 amino acids. Trimming removed 5 bases from V and 7 bases from J; junction bases left unmatched: 11. The germline CDR1 and CDR2 sequences are MNHEY and SVGAGI. The CDR3 bases are TGTGCCAGCAGTCCAACCCTACAGGGGGCTGCTGGCTACACCTTC. The encoded protein is CASSPTLQGAAGYTF.

This rearrangement joins TRBV28 to TRBJ1-6; D perhaps matches TRBD1 (6 bases). Trimming pared 5 bases from V and 13 bases from J, leaving 24 bases between. Germline CDR1 reads MDHEN; CDR2 reads SYDVKM. This CDR3 region has 16 residues. In nucleotides, the CDR3 is TGTGCCAGCAGTCCACTCCCGACAGGAGCGGTTTCGCCCCTCCACTTT. Amino acid sequence: CASSPLPTGAVSPLHF. Complete variable domain (other parts from reference TRBV28 and TRBJ1-6): DVKVTQSSRYLVKRTGEKVFLECVQDMDHENMFWYRQDPGLGLRLIYFSYDVKMKEKGDIPEGYSVSREKKERFSLILESASTNQTSMYLCASSPLPTGAVSPLHFGNGTRLTVT.

V usage is TRBV7-8 and J usage is TRBJ2-5; a possible D gene is TRBD2 (5 bases). CDR1 is SGHVS, CDR2 FQNEAQ, per germline. The CDR3 loop spans 15 amino acids. The V end lost 5 bases, the J end lost 2 bases, and 15 bases lay between the germline ends. The CDR3 sequence: CASSLKGDRQETQYF. The CDR3 nucleotides are TGTGCCAGCAGCCTCAAGGGAGATCGACAAGAGACCCAGTACTTC.

The CDR3 reads CASSYTPYGNTIYF. In DNA form, the CDR3 reads TGTGCCAGCAGTTACACTCCCTATGGAAACACCATATATTTT. The V call is TRBV6-2 or TRBV6-3, the J call TRBJ1-3; D is unresolved. The germline V and J ends were trimmed by 2 bases and 3 bases, with 8 bases remaining between them. The CDR3 consists of 14 residues. Germline CDR1 MNHEY, CDR2 SVGEGT.

The chain joins TRBV27 to TRBJ2-6, with 12 positions matching TRBD1. V was clipped by 6 bases and J by 1 base; unmatched bases: 4. From germline, CDR1 is MNHEY and CDR2 SMNVEV (reference sequence). This CDR3 comprises 17 residues. This CDR3 is CASRVGQGASGANVLTF. The CDR3 DNA is TGTGCCAGCAGGGTGGGACAGGGGGCGTCTGGGGCCAACGTCCTGACTTTC.

V usage is TRBV19 and J usage is TRBJ2-7, with 10 bases fitting TRBD2. This CDR3 has 16 amino acids. Per the germline V gene, CDR1 is LNHDA and CDR2 is SQIVND (reference sequence). Trimming removed 3 bases from V and 6 bases from J; junction bases left unmatched: 11. CDR3 nucleotides: TGTGCCAGTAGTATGAGGGCTAGCGGGGGCCTAACCGAGCAGTACTTC. The encoded protein is CASSMRASGGLTEQYF.

The V gene is TRBV6-5, the J gene TRBJ1-1; no definite D call. Germline CDR1 reads MNHEY; CDR2 reads SVGAGI. Trimming stripped 4 bases from V and 0 bases from J, with 12 bases between. This CDR3 has 15 residues. CDR3 protein: CASSSLRRVNTEAFF. In nucleotides, the CDR3 is TGTGCCAGCAGTTCTCTAAGGAGAGTGAACACTGAAGCTTTCTTT.

The CDR3 region is CASSLAEISYEQYF. The CDR3 DNA reads as TGTGCCAGCAGCTTGGCTGAAATTTCCTACGAGCAGTACTTC. The chain is built from TRBV7-2 and TRBJ2-7; D unclear. CDR1 is SGHTA and CDR2 is FQGNSA in the germline V gene. V was trimmed by 3 bases and J by 1 base, leaving 10 bases between them. The CDR3 is made up of 14 amino acids.

The gene calls are TRBV5-1 and TRBJ2-5; 9 nucleotides match TRBD1. Germline CDR1 is SGHRS and CDR2 is YFSETQ. V shed 4 bases, J shed 4 bases, and the junction held 8 bases outside the gene matches. The CDR3 length is 15 residues. The DNA of the CDR3 is TGCGCCAGCAGCCGGGACGGGACAGGGACAGAGACCCAGTACTTC. Encoded protein: CASSRDGTGTETQYF.